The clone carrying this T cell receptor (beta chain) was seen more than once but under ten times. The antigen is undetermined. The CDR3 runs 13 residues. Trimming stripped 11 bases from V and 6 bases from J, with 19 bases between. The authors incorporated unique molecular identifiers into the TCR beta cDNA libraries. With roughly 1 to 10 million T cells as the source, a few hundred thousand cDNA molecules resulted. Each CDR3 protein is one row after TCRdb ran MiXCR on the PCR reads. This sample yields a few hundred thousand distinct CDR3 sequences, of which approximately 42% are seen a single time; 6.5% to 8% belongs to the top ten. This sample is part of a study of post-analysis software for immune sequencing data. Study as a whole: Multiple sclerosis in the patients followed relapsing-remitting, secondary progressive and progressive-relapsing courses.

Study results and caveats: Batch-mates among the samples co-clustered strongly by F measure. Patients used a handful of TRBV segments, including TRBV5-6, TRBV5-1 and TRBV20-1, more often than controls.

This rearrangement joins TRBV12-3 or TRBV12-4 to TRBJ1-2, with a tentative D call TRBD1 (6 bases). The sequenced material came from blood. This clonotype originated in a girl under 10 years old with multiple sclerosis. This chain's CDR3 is CAGGTWGIHGYTF. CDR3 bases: TGTGCCGGGGGGACATGGGGTATCCATGGCTACACCTTC.